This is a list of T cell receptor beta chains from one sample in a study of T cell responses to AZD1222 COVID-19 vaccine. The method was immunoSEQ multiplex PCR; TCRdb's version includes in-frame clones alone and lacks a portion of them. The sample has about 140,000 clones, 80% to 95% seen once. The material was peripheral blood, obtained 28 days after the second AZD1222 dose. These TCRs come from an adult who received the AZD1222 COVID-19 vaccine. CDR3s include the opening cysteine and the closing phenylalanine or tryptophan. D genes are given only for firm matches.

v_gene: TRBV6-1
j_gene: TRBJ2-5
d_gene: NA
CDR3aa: CASSEVGQETQYF
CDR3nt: TGTGCCAGCAGTGAAGTAGGTCAAGAGACCCAGTACTTC

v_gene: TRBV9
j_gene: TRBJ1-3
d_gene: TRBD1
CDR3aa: CASSVSGGENTIYF
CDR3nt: TGTGCCAGCAGCGTATCAGGGGGCGAGAACACCATATATTTT

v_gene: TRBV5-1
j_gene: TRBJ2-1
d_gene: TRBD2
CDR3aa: CASRLGLAGVEQFF
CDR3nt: TGCGCCAGCAGACTGGGACTAGCGGGAGTGGAGCAGTTCTTC

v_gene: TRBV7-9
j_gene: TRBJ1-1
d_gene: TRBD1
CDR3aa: CASSSLMGLGQLEAFF
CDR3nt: TGTGCCAGCAGCTCATTAATGGGGTTGGGACAGCTTGAAGCTTTCTTT

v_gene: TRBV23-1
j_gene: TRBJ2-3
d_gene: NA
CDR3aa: CASSQSGAKSDTQYF
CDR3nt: TGCGCCAGCAGTCAATCAGGGGCGAAATCAGATACGCAGTATTTT

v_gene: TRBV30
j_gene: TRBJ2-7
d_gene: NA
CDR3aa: CAWTDSYEQYF
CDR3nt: TGTGCCTGGACTGATTCCTACGAGCAGTACTTC

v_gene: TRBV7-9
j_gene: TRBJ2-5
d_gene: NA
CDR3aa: CASSSPPGQGGDGETQYF
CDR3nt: TGTGCCAGCAGCTCCCCACCCGGACAGGGAGGGGATGGGGAGACCCAGTACTTC

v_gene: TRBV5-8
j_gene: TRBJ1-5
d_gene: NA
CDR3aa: CASFRQADQPQHF
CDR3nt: TGTGCCAGCTTCCGACAGGCAGATCAGCCCCAGCATTTT

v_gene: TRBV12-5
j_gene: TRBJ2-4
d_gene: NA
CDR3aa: CASGLVSHLAKNIQYF
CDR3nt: TGTGCTAGTGGTTTGGTAAGCCATTTAGCCAAAAACATTCAGTACTTC

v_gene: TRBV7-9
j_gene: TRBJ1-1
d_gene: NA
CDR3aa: CASSVNRDNTEAFF
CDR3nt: TGTGCCAGCAGCGTCAACAGGGACAACACTGAAGCTTTCTTT

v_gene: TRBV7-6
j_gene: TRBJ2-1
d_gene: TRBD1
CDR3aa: CASSFLRQGARNEQFF
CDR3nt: TGTGCCAGCAGCTTCCTACGACAGGGGGCGCGGAATGAGCAGTTCTTC

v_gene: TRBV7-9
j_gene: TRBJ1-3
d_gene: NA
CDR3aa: CASAVYQGGSGNTIYF
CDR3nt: TGTGCCAGCGCCGTTTATCAAGGGGGCTCTGGAAACACCATATATTTT

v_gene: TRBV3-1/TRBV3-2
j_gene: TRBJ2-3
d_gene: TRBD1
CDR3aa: CASSQGLSGTGSQYF
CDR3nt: TGTGCCAGCAGCCAAGGACTGTCCGGGACAGGCTCCCAGTATTTT

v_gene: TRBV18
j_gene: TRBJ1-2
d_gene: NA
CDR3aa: CASSRPDSVGRGGYTF
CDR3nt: TGTGCCAGCTCACGCCCGGATAGCGTAGGGCGAGGTGGCTACACCTTC

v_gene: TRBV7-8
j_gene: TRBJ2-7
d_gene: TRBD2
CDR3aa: CASSPGASGAPLEQYF
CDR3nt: TGTGCCAGCAGCCCAGGGGCTAGCGGGGCCCCTCTCGAGCAGTACTTC

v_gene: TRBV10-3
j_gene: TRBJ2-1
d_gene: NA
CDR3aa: CAISPQGRTSYAYNEQFF
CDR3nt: TGTGCCATCAGTCCACAGGGGAGGACTAGCTACGCCTACAATGAGCAGTTCTTC